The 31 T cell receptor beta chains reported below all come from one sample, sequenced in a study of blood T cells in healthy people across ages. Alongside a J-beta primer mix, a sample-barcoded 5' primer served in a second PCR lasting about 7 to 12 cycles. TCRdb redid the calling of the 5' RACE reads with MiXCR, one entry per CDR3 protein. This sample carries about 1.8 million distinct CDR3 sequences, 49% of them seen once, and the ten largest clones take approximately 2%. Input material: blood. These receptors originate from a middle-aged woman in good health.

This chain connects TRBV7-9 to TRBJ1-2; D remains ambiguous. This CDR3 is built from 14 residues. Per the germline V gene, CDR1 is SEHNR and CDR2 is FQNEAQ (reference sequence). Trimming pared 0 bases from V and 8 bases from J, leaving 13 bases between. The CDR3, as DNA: TGTGCCAGCAGCTTAGCCCCGGGATTGGGGGGCTACACCTTC. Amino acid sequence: CASSLAPGLGGYTF.

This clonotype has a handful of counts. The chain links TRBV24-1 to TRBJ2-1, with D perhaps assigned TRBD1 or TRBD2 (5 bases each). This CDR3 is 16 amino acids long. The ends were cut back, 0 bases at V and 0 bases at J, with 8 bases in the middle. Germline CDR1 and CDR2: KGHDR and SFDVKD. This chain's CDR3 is CATSDLGGTSYNEQFF. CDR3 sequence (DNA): TGTGCCACCAGTGATTTGGGGGGAACCTCCTACAATGAGCAGTTCTTC.

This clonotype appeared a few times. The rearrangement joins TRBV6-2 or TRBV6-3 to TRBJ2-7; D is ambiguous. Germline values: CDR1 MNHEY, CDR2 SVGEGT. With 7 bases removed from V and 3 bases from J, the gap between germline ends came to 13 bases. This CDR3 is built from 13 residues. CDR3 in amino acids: CASTEVRNYEQYF. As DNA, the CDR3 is TGTGCCAGCACCGAGGTGAGGAACTACGAGCAGTACTTC.

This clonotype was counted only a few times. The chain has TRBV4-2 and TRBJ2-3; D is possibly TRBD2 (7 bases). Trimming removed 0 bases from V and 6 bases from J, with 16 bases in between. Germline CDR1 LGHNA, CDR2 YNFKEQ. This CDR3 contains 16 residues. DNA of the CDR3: TGTGCCAGCAGCCAAGATAGGGGGGGGGGCGTGGATACGCAGTATTTT. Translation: CASSQDRGGGVDTQYF.

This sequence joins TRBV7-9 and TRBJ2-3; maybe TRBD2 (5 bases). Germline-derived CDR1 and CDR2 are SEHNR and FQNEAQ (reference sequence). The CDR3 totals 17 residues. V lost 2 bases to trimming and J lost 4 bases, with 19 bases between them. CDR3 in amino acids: CASSLSTAGINADTQYF. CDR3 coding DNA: TGTGCCAGCAGCTTATCCACCGCCGGGATAAACGCAGATACGCAGTATTTT.

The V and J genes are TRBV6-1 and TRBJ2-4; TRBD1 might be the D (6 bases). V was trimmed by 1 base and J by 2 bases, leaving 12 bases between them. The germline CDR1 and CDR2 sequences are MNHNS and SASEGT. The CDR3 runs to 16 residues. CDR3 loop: CASSEVRQGTKNIQYF. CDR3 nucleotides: TGTGCCAGCAGTGAAGTGAGGCAGGGGACCAAAAACATTCAGTACTTC.

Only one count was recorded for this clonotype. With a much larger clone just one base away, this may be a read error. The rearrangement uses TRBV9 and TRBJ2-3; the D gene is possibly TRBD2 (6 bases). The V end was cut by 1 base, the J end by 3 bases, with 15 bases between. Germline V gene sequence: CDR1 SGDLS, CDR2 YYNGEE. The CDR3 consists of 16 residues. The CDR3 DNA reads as TGTGCCAGCAGCGTACTAGGAGCGGGCCCTACAGATACGCAGTATTTT. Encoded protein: CASSVLGAGPTDTQYF.

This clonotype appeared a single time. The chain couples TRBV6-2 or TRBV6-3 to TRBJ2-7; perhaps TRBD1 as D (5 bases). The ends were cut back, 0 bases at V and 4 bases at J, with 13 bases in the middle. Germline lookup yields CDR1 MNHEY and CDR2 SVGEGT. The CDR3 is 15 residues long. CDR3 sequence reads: CASSYSKGQVYEQYF. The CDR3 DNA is TGTGCCAGCAGTTACTCGAAGGGGCAGGTTTACGAGCAGTACTTC.

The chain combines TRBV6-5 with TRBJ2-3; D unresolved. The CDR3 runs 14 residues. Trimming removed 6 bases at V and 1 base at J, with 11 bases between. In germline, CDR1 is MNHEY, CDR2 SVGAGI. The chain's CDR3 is CASRADGGTDTQYF. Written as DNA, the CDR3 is TGTGCCAGCAGGGCGGACGGCGGCACAGATACGCAGTATTTT.

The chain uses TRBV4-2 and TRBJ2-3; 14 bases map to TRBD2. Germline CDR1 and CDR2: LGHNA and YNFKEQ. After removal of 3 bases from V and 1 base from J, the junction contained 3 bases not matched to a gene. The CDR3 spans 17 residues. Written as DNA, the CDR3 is TGTGCCAGCAGCCAGACGGGACTAGCGGGGGGCACAGATACGCAGTATTTT. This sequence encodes CASSQTGLAGGTDTQYF.

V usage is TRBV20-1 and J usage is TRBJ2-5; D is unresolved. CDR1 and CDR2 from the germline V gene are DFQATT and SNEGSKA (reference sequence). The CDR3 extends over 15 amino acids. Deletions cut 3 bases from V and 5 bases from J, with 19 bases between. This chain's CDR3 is CSASDLMELAETQYF. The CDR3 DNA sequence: TGCAGTGCTAGTGACCTGATGGAGCTCGCGGAGACCCAGTACTTC.

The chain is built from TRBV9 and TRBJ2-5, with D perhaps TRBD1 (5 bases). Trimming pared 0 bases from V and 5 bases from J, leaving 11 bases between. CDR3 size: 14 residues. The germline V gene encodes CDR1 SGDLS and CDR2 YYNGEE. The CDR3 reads CASSVARGSETQYF. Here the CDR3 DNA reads TGTGCCAGCAGCGTAGCTAGGGGATCTGAGACCCAGTACTTC.

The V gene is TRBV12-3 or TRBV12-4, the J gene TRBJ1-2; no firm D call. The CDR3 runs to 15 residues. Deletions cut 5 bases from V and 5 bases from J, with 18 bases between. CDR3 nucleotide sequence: TGTGCCAGCAGTCTGGATAATGCAGTGCTTTATGGCTACACCTTC. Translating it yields CASSLDNAVLYGYTF.

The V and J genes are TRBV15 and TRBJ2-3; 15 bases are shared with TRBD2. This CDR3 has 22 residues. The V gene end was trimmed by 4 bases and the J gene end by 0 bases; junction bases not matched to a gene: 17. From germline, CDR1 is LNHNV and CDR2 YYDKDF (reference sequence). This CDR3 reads CATSTDNPGLAGGPLSTDTQYF. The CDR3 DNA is TGTGCCACCAGCACCGACAACCCGGGACTAGCGGGGGGCCCTCTTAGCACAGATACGCAGTATTTT.

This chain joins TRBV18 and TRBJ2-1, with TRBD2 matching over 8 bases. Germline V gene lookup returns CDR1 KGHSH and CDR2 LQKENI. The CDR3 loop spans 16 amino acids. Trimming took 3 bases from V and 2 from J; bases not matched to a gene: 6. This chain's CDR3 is CASSPRLARPYNEQFF. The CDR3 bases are TGTGCCAGCTCACCCCGACTAGCGAGGCCCTACAATGAGCAGTTCTTC.

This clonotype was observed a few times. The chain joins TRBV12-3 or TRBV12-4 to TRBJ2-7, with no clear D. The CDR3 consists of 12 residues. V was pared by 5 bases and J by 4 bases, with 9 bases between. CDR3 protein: CASSLILYEQYF. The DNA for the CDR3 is TGTGCCAGCAGTCTTATCCTATACGAGCAGTACTTC.

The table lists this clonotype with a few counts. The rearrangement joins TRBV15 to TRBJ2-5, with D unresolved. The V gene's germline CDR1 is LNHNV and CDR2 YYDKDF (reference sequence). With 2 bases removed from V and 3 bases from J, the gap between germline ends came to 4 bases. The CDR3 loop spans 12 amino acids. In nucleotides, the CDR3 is TGTGCCACCAGCAGACAAAAAGAGACCCAGTACTTC. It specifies CATSRQKETQYF.

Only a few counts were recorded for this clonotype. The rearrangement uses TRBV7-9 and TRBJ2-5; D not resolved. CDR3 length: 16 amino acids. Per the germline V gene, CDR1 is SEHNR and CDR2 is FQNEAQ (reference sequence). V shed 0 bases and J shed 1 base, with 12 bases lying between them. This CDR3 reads CASSLASIWTQETQYF. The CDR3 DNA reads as TGTGCCAGCAGCTTAGCCTCCATTTGGACCCAAGAGACCCAGTACTTC.

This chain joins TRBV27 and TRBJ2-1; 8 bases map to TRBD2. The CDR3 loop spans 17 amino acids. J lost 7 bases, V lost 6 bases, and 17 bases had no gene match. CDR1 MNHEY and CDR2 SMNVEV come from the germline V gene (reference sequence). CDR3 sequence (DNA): TGTGCCAGCAGCGACCCGATTCGAGCGGGGGTAATGAATGAGCAGTTCTTC. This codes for CASSDPIRAGVMNEQFF.

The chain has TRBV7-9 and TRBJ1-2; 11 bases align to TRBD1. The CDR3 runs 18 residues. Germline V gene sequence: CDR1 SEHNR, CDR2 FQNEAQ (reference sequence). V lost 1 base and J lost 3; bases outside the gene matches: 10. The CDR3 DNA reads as TGTGCCAGCAGCTTAGTCCCCGGGACAGGGGGTTTTTACTATGGCTACACCTTC. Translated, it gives CASSLVPGTGGFYYGYTF.

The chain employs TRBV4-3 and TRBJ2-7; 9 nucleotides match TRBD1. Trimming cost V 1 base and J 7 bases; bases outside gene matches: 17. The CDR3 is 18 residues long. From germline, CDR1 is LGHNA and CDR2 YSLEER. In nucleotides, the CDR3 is TGCGCCAGCAGCCAAGGGGCCAGTAGGGACAGGGCAACAGAGGAGCAGTACTTC. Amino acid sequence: CASSQGASRDRATEEQYF.

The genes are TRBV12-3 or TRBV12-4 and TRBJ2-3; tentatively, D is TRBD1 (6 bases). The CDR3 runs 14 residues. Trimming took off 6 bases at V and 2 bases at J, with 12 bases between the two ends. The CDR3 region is CASRDGQNTDTQYF. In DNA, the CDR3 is TGTGCCAGCAGGGACGGACAGAACACAGATACGCAGTATTTT.

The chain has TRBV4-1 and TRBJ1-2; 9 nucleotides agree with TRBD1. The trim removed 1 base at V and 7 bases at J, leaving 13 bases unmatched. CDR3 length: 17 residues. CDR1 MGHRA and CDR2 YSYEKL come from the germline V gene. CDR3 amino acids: CASSQVSTGGDVSGYTF. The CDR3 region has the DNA TGCGCCAGCAGCCAAGTATCTACAGGGGGCGACGTTAGTGGCTACACCTTC.

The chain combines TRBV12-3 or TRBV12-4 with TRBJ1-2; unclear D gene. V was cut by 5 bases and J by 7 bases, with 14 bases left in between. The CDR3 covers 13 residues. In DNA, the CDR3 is TGTGCCAGCAGTCCCCCCGCAGTCGGTGGCTACACCTTC. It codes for CASSPPAVGGYTF.

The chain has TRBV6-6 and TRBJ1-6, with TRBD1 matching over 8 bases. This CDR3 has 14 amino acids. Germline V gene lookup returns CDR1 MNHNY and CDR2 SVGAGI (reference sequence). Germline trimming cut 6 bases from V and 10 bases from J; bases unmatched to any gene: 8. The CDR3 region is CASSGQGRSSPLHF. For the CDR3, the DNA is TGTGCCAGCAGCGGACAGGGCAGGAGCTCACCCCTCCACTTT.

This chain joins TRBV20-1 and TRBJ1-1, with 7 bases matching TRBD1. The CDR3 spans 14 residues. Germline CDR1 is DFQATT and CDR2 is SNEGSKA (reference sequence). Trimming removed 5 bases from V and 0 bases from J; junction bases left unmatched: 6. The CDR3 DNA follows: TGCAGTGCTCGCAGGACAGGAATGAACACTGAAGCTTTCTTT. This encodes CSARRTGMNTEAFF.

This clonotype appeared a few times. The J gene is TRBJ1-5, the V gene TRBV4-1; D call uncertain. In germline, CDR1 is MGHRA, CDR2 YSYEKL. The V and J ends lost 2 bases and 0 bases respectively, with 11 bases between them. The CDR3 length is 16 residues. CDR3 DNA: TGCGCCAGCAGCCAACCGGACGGATATAGCAATCAGCCCCAGCATTTT. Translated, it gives CASSQPDGYSNQPQHF.

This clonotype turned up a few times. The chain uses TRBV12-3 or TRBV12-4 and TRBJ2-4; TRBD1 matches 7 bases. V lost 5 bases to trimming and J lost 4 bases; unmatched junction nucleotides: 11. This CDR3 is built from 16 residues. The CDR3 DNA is TGTGCCAGCAGTCTCCTTCCCGGGACAGAGAAAAACATTCAGTACTTC. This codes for CASSLLPGTEKNIQYF.

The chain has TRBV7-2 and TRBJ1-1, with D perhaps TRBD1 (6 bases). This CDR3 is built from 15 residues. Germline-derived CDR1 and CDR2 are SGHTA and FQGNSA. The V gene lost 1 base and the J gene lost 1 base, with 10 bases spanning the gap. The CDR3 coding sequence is TGTGCCAGCAGCTTAGATTTACAGGGGAACACTGAAGCTTTCTTT. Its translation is CASSLDLQGNTEAFF.

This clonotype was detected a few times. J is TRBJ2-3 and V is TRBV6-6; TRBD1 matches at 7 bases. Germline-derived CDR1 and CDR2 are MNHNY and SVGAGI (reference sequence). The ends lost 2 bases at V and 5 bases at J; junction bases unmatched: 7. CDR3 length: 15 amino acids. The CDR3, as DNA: TGTGCCAGCAGTTACACCGGGACAGTTGGAGATACGCAGTATTTT. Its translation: CASSYTGTVGDTQYF.

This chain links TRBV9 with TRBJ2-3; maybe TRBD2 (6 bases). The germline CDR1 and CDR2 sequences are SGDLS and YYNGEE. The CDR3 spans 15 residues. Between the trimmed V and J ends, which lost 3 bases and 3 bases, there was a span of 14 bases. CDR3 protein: CASSARGTLTDTQYF. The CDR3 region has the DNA TGTGCCAGCAGCGCACGGGGGACCCTAACAGATACGCAGTATTTT.